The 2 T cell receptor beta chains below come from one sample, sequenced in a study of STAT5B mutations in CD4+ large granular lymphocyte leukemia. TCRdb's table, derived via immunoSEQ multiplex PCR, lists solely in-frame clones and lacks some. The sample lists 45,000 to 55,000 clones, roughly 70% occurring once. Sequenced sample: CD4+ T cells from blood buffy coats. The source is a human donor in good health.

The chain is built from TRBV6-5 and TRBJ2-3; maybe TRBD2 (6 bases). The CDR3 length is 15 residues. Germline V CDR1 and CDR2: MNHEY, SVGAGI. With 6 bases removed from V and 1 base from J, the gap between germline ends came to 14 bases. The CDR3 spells CASSLLATGTDTQYF. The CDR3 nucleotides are TGTGCCAGCAGCCTACTAGCTACCGGCACAGATACGCAGTATTTT.

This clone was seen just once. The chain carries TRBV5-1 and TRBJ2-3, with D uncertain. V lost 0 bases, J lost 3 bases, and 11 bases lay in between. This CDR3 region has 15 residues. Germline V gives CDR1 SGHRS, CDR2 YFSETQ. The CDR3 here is CASSLGMTLTDTQYF. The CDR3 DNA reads TGCGCCAGCAGCTTGGGAATGACCCTTACAGATACGCAGTATTTT. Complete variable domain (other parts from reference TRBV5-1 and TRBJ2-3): KAGVTQTPRYLIKTRGQQVTLSCSPISGHRSVSWYQQTPGQGLQFLFEYFSETQRNKGNFPGRFSGRQFSNSRSEMNVSTLELGDSALYLCASSLGMTLTDTQYFGPGTRLTVL.